Given below is one T cell receptor beta chain in context. The entry originates in a study of blood T cell repertoires in COVID-19. On the study more broadly: The study drew acute and convalescent COVID-19 samples from the United States, Italy and Spain. The analysed material was cDNA or gDNA that came from T cells, B-cell-depleted T cells, or PBMCs.

Germline V gene lookup returns CDR1 WSHSY and CDR2 SAAADI. V lost 6 bases to trimming and J lost 0 bases; unmatched junction nucleotides: 3. This CDR3 region has 14 residues. Original data processing: Quantification of nucleated cells was approximated via reference gene primer amplification. The protocol was immunoSEQ multiplex PCR, while the TCRdb copy is restricted to in-frame clones and leaves out a portion. Clone size and V and J calls were adopted from that table, with D and trimming inferred from the DNA. The sample yields about 160,000 clones, 90% to 95% seen once. The genes are TRBV10-2 and TRBJ1-1, with 8 bases identical to TRBD1. The receptor comes from a woman in her fifties or sixties with acute or convalescent COVID-19. Sample: peripheral blood. As DNA, the CDR3 is TGCGCCAGCAGGGGGACAGGCATGAACACTGAAGCTTTCTTT. Protein sequence: CASRGTGMNTEAFF.